Below, 29 T cell receptor beta chains from the same sample are listed, as sequenced in a study of identical twins. TCRdb itself ran the 5' RACE reads through MiXCR, one entry per CDR3 protein. The sample holds hundreds of thousands of distinct CDR3 sequences, roughly an eighth seen once. This sample was shared with a second study, whose subject was yellow fever vaccine responses in identical twins.

Material: CD8+ T cells sorted from blood. Receptor source: a woman under 30 in good health.

Only a few counts were recorded for this clonotype. The chain combines TRBV6-4 with TRBJ2-1, with TRBD2 identical over 10 bases. The J segment lost 6 bases and the V segment lost 4 bases, leaving 6 bases of the junction unmatched. In germline, CDR1 is MRHNA, CDR2 SNTAGT. This CDR3 comprises 15 residues. CDR3 amino acids: CASSVLAGEPNEQFF. Written as DNA, the CDR3 is TGTGCCAGCAGTGTTCTAGCGGGAGAGCCCAATGAGCAGTTCTTC.

V is TRBV6-5 and J is TRBJ2-3; TRBD1 is a possible D gene (5 bases). The ends were cut back, 2 bases at V and 6 bases at J, with 15 bases in the middle. The CDR3 contains 15 residues. The germline V gene encodes CDR1 MNHEY and CDR2 SVGAGI. CDR3 residues: CASSYIGHPADTQYF. In nucleotides, the CDR3 is TGTGCCAGCAGTTACATTGGACACCCGGCGGATACGCAGTATTTT.

V is TRBV28 and J is TRBJ2-1; D unclear. Per germline, CDR1 MDHEN and CDR2 SYDVKM. CDR3 length equals 14 residues. Trimming shortened V by 4 bases and J by 1 base, and 8 bases separated the two germline ends. The chain's CDR3 is CASSYTESYNEQFF. The CDR3 DNA reads TGTGCCAGCAGTTATACGGAGTCCTACAATGAGCAGTTCTTC. Looking up the rest from reference TRBV28 and TRBJ2-1 gives the full variable domain: DVKVTQSSRYLVKRTGEKVFLECVQDMDHENMFWYRQDPGLGLRLIYFSYDVKMKEKGDIPEGYSVSREKKERFSLILESASTNQTSMYLCASSYTESYNEQFFGPGTRLTVL.

This rearrangement joins TRBV20-1 to TRBJ2-5, with 8 bases matching TRBD1. Germline CDR1 DFQATT, CDR2 SNEGSKA (reference sequence). The CDR3 consists of 14 residues. V gave up 0 bases and J gave up 3 bases; unmatched junction bases: 3. CDR3 DNA sequence: TGCAGTGCTAGAGAGAAGGACAGGGAAGAGACCCAGTACTTC. Its protein product is CSAREKDREETQYF.

The rearrangement links TRBV2 to TRBJ2-5; unclear D gene. From germline, CDR1 is SNHLY and CDR2 FYNNEI. This CDR3 contains 14 residues. Between the trimmed V and J ends, which lost 6 bases and 0 bases, there was a span of 11 bases. The CDR3 region is CASSPWRNQETQYF. CDR3 in DNA: TGTGCCAGCAGCCCGTGGCGGAACCAAGAGACCCAGTACTTC.

The rearrangement uses TRBV27 and TRBJ1-5; D is unclear. Per germline, CDR1 MNHEY and CDR2 SMNVEV (reference sequence). This CDR3 contains 16 residues. V was trimmed by 6 bases and J by 0 bases, leaving 15 bases between them. CDR3 in DNA: TGTGCCAGCAGGCCCGCGGGCGGAGATAGCAATCAGCCCCAGCATTTT. Its protein product is CASRPAGGDSNQPQHF.

This clonotype was detected only a few times. The chain uses TRBV7-9 and TRBJ2-1, with 7 bases lining up with TRBD2. The V gene end was trimmed by 1 base and the J gene end by 8 bases; junction bases not matched to a gene: 11. Germline V gene sequence: CDR1 SEHNR, CDR2 FQNEAQ (reference sequence). The CDR3 is 16 amino acids. CDR3 nucleotide sequence: TGTGCCAGCAGCTTAGTGGGAACTAGCGTGTGGGATGAGCAGTTCTTC. Translation gives CASSLVGTSVWDEQFF.

The table lists this clonotype with a few counts. The J gene is TRBJ2-5, the V gene TRBV20-1, with 12 nucleotides matching TRBD2. The CDR3 covers 16 residues. Per the germline V gene, CDR1 is DFQATT and CDR2 is SNEGSKA (reference sequence). Trimming cost V 3 bases and J 2 bases; bases outside gene matches: 7. CDR3 amino acids: CSASPLLAGGQETQYF. The CDR3 DNA is TGCAGTGCTAGCCCTCTTCTAGCGGGGGGGCAAGAGACCCAGTACTTC.

The V call is TRBV13, the J call TRBJ2-1, with D hard to call. The germline V gene has CDR1 PRHDT and CDR2 FYEKMQ (reference sequence). The V gene lost 3 bases and the J gene lost 6 bases, with 12 bases spanning the gap. The CDR3 loop spans 14 amino acids. As DNA, the CDR3 is TGTGCCAGCAGCTTTGGCAACCTGGGCAATGAGCAGTTCTTC. The encoded protein is CASSFGNLGNEQFF. Filled out from reference TRBV13 and TRBJ2-1, the complete variable domain reads AAGVIQSPRHLIKEKRETATLKCYPIPRHDTVYWYQQGPGQDPQFLISFYEKMQSDKGSIPDRFSAQQFSDYHSELNMSSLELGDSALYFCASSFGNLGNEQFFGPGTRLTVL.

This clonotype was observed a few times. This chain joins TRBV12-3 or TRBV12-4 and TRBJ1-2; the D is unclear. The CDR3 length is 11 residues. The V and J ends lost 3 bases and 8 bases respectively, with 7 bases between them. Here the CDR3 reads CASSFREGYTF. In nucleotides, the CDR3 is TGTGCCAGCAGTTTTCGGGAAGGCTACACCTTC.

In this sample, this clonotype turned up many times. The J gene is TRBJ2-7, the V gene TRBV4-1, with TRBD2 matching over 11 bases. The CDR3 contains 16 residues. The V gene end was trimmed by 1 base and the J gene end by 4 bases; junction bases not matched to a gene: 6. CDR1 MGHRA and CDR2 YSYEKL come from the germline V gene. The CDR3 DNA reads as TGCGCCAGCAGCCAAGGACTAGCGGGACCCGCTTACGAGCAGTACTTC. Its translation is CASSQGLAGPAYEQYF.

The chain employs TRBV20-1 and TRBJ2-2; 10 nucleotides match TRBD2. The CDR3 runs to 17 residues. The V gene end was trimmed by 0 bases and the J gene end by 5 bases; junction bases not matched to a gene: 9. Germline-derived CDR1 and CDR2 are DFQATT and SNEGSKA (reference sequence). The CDR3 DNA reads TGCAGTGCTAGAGATTTCGGGCCTAGCGGGAGTACCGGGGAGCTGTTTTTT. It specifies CSARDFGPSGSTGELFF.

The chain employs TRBV9 and TRBJ2-1; D gene ambiguous. Germline CDR1 SGDLS, CDR2 YYNGEE. V gave up 0 bases and J gave up 9 bases, with 10 bases separating them. The CDR3 length is 13 residues. The CDR3 loop reads CASSVVTGGEQFF. DNA for the CDR3: TGTGCCAGCAGCGTAGTGACGGGTGGTGAGCAGTTCTTC.

The chain links TRBV5-1 to TRBJ2-5; the D gene is possibly TRBD2 (5 bases). The germline gives CDR1 SGHRS, CDR2 YFSETQ. The CDR3 spans 15 residues. Trimming left V 1 base short and J 5 bases short, with 15 bases between. The CDR3 nucleotides are TGCGCCAGCAGCTTGTCTGTATCGGGGTTTGAGACCCAGTACTTC. This encodes CASSLSVSGFETQYF.

The chain's CDR3 is CASSPRQRNEQFF. Here the CDR3 DNA reads TGTGCCAGCAGCCCTCGACAGAGGAATGAGCAGTTCTTC. The chain is built from TRBV5-8 and TRBJ2-1; D may be TRBD1 (5 bases). With 4 bases removed from V and 7 bases from J, the gap between germline ends came to 12 bases. Germline CDR1 and CDR2: SGHTS and YDEGEE. CDR3 size: 13 residues.

This clonotype was picked up a small number of times. This sequence joins TRBV2 and TRBJ2-5; 11 nucleotides agree with TRBD2. CDR3 length: 16 residues. V gave up 5 bases and J gave up 1 base; unmatched junction bases: 6. Germline CDR1 SNHLY, CDR2 FYNNEI. The CDR3 DNA follows: TGTGCCAGCAGTACCGGGACTAGCGGAGCCCAAGAGACCCAGTACTTC. This translates into CASSTGTSGAQETQYF. Full variable domain (rest looked up from reference TRBV2 and TRBJ2-5): EPEVTQTPSHQVTQMGQEVILRCVPISNHLYFYWYRQILGQKVEFLVSFYNNEISEKSEIFDDQFSVERPDGSNFTLKIRSTKLEDSAMYFCASSTGTSGAQETQYFGPGTRLLVL.

This clonotype has more than one count but fewer than ten. The chain is built from TRBV7-2 and TRBJ2-7, with unresolved D. V gave up 2 bases and J gave up 0 bases, with 5 bases separating them. The CDR3 runs to 13 residues. The germline V gene encodes CDR1 SGHTA and CDR2 FQGNSA. CDR3 protein: CASSLFSSYEQYF. For the CDR3, the DNA is TGTGCCAGCAGCTTATTTTCCTCCTACGAGCAGTACTTC. Drawing the rest from reference TRBV7-2 and TRBJ2-7, the complete variable domain is GAGVSQSPSNKVTEKGKDVELRCDPISGHTALYWYRQSLGQGLEFLIYFQGNSAPDKSGLPSDRFSAERTGGSVSTLTIQRTQQEDSAVYLCASSLFSSYEQYFGPGTRLTVT.

This clonotype has a handful of counts. The chain uses TRBV2 and TRBJ2-2; D possibly corresponds to TRBD2 (5 bases). CDR3 size: 13 residues. Trimming took off 7 bases at V and 4 bases at J, with 10 bases between the two ends. CDR1 is SNHLY and CDR2 is FYNNEI in the germline V gene. The CDR3: CASKWTSTGELFF. CDR3 bases: TGTGCCAGCAAATGGACTTCCACCGGGGAGCTGTTTTTT.

The rearrangement links TRBV3-1 to TRBJ2-4; either TRBD1 or TRBD2 may fit D (5 bases each). The CDR3 consists of 16 residues. V gave up 3 bases and J gave up 3 bases, with 15 bases separating them. CDR1 is LGHDT, CDR2 YNNKEL, per germline (reference sequence). Here the CDR3 reads CASSHSGRADKNIQYF. Written as DNA, the CDR3 is TGTGCCAGCAGCCATTCGGGGCGGGCTGACAAAAACATTCAGTACTTC. Drawing the rest from reference TRBV3-1 and TRBJ2-4, the complete variable domain is DTAVSQTPKYLVTQMGNDKSIKCEQNLGHDTMYWYKQDSKKFLKIMFSYNNKELIINETVPNRFSPKSPDKAHLNLHINSLELGDSAVYFCASSHSGRADKNIQYFGAGTRLSVL.

This sequence joins TRBV20-1 and TRBJ1-1; no definite D call. Trimming removed 0 bases from V and 2 bases from J, with 10 bases in between. This CDR3 contains 14 residues. The germline gives CDR1 DFQATT, CDR2 SNEGSKA (reference sequence). CDR3 loop: CSAREVGYNTEAFF. The CDR3, as DNA: TGCAGTGCTAGAGAGGTAGGGTATAACACTGAAGCTTTCTTT.

This clonotype came up a few times. This chain joins TRBV21-1 and TRBJ2-7; the table's D call, TRBD2, has no DNA check behind it. TRBV21-1 is labeled a pseudogene. The CDR3 length is 16 residues. The CDR3 loop reads CASRILRRAASYEQYF. The CDR3 bases are TGTGCCAGCAGAATCCTGCGAAGAGCGGCTTCCTACGAGCAGTACTTC.

This chain uses TRBV2 with TRBJ2-7; D uncertain. The V end was cut by 5 bases, the J end by 5 bases, with 10 bases between. The CDR3 sequence is 12 residues long. The germline CDR1 and CDR2 sequences are SNHLY and FYNNEI. The CDR3 sequence: CASSPSKDEQYF. Here the CDR3 DNA reads TGTGCCAGCAGTCCGTCCAAGGACGAGCAGTACTTC.

This chain connects TRBV2 to TRBJ2-1, with 7 bases aligning to TRBD1. The CDR3 contains 18 residues. The V gene's germline CDR1 is SNHLY and CDR2 FYNNEI. The junction had 19 bases not matched to a gene; V was cut back by 5 bases and J by 6 bases. As DNA, the CDR3 is TGTGCCAGCAGTCGAGCGACAGGGCAAACCCCGGGGCTCAATGAGCAGTTCTTC. This sequence encodes CASSRATGQTPGLNEQFF.

The sample holds many counts of this clonotype. This rearrangement joins TRBV2 to TRBJ2-5; the D is unclear. Germline loops: CDR1 SNHLY, CDR2 FYNNEI. V was shortened by 4 bases and J by 1 base, with 4 bases between the two germline ends. The CDR3 consists of 12 residues. This CDR3 is CASSGAQETQYF. For the CDR3, the DNA is TGTGCCAGCAGTGGCGCCCAAGAGACCCAGTACTTC. Drawing the rest from reference TRBV2 and TRBJ2-5, the complete variable domain is EPEVTQTPSHQVTQMGQEVILRCVPISNHLYFYWYRQILGQKVEFLVSFYNNEISEKSEIFDDQFSVERPDGSNFTLKIRSTKLEDSAMYFCASSGAQETQYFGPGTRLLVL.

This clonotype appeared a few times. This chain joins TRBV4-1 and TRBJ1-1; 8 bases map to TRBD1. V dropped 0 bases and J dropped 4; count of bases not matched to a gene: 7. The CDR3 runs to 16 residues. Germline-derived CDR1 and CDR2 are MGHRA and YSYEKL. The DNA for the CDR3 is TGCGCCAGCAGCCAAGACTTGTCAGGGGGCATCACTGAAGCTTTCTTT. It encodes CASSQDLSGGITEAFF.

This clonotype was seen many times. The chain has TRBV4-1 and TRBJ1-2; D ambiguous. V was trimmed by 3 bases and J by 4 bases, leaving 9 bases between them. Germline CDR1 reads MGHRA; CDR2 reads YSYEKL. The CDR3 has 13 amino acids. Here the CDR3 reads CASSQLDLYGYTF. In nucleotides, the CDR3 is TGCGCCAGCAGCCAGCTGGACCTCTATGGCTACACCTTC.

V usage is TRBV6-5 and J usage is TRBJ2-4; D is unclear. V lost 2 bases and J lost 1, with 9 bases in between. There are 15 residues in the CDR3. Germline values: CDR1 MNHEY, CDR2 SVGAGI. CDR3 region: CASSYRASAKNIQYF. Here the CDR3 DNA reads TGTGCCAGCAGTTACCGGGCCTCGGCCAAAAACATTCAGTACTTC.

CDR3 amino acids: CARTGQNYGYTF. DNA of the CDR3: TGCGCCAGGACAGGACAGAACTATGGCTACACCTTC. This chain joins TRBV5-1 and TRBJ1-2, with TRBD1 as a possible D gene (6 bases). The CDR3 runs 12 residues. The V gene's germline CDR1 is SGHRS and CDR2 YFSETQ. V lost 8 bases to trimming and J lost 2 bases, with 10 bases between them.

This chain connects TRBV5-1 to TRBJ1-1; D is unresolved. This CDR3 contains 18 residues. V was pared by 4 bases and J by 1 base, with 23 bases between. Germline V gives CDR1 SGHRS, CDR2 YFSETQ. The CDR3: CASSPEGSPYVGNTEAFF. In DNA form, the CDR3 reads TGCGCCAGCAGCCCGGAGGGCTCCCCCTATGTGGGGAACACTGAAGCTTTCTTT.